The 25 T cell receptor beta chains reported below all come from one sample, sequenced in a study of OX40 agonist ivuxolimab in advanced cancers. Profiling relied on immunoSEQ multiplex PCR, and the TCRdb table lists in-frame clones only, not all of them. This sample has roughly 74,000 clones, with approximately 81% found just once. Sequenced here: CD4+ or CD8+ T cells sorted from blood, sampled in a trial of the OX40 agonist ivuxolimab. Every receptor here comes from an adult with an advanced solid tumor such as melanoma, head and neck, liver or kidney cancer.

The rearrangement joins TRBV30 to TRBJ1-6; a possible D gene is TRBD1 (5 bases). There are 13 residues in the CDR3. Trimming stripped 4 bases from V and 8 bases from J, with 12 bases between. In germline, CDR1 is GTSNPN, CDR2 SVGIG (reference sequence). The CDR3, as DNA: TGTGCCTGGACAGGGAGTTTCGATTCACCCCTCCACTTT. Its translation is CAWTGSFDSPLHF.

The chain couples TRBV2 to TRBJ2-5; TRBD2 is a possible D gene (6 bases). Germline V CDR1 and CDR2: SNHLY, FYNNEI. This CDR3 is 14 amino acids long. V was clipped by 8 bases and J by 7 bases, with 20 bases between them. CDR3 loop: CASRLNSGGPTQYF. The CDR3 DNA follows: TGTGCCAGCCGACTTAATAGCGGTGGGCCGACCCAGTACTTC.

In its sample, this clone was seen once. The genes are TRBV28 and TRBJ2-7; D is unclear. Germline CDR1 and CDR2: MDHEN and SYDVKM. The CDR3 consists of 11 residues. V was shortened by 6 bases and J by 3 bases, with 6 bases between the two germline ends. For the CDR3, the DNA is TGTGCCAGCAGCCCGGGCTACGAGCAGTACTTC. This sequence encodes CASSPGYEQYF.

This chain joins TRBV7-2 and TRBJ2-7, with D perhaps matching TRBD1 (5 bases). Trimming cost V 4 bases and J 3 bases, with 7 bases left between them. CDR3 length: 12 amino acids. CDR1 is SGHTA, CDR2 FQGNSA, per germline. CDR3 sequence reads: CASSSQGYEQYF. CDR3 coding DNA: TGTGCCAGCAGCTCCCAGGGCTACGAGCAGTACTTC.

The chain has TRBV7-6 and TRBJ1-3, with D tentatively TRBD1 (6 bases). The V gene's germline CDR1 is SGHVS and CDR2 FNYEAQ. V was shortened by 1 base and J by 1 base, with 26 bases between the two germline ends. CDR3 size: 21 residues. The CDR3 protein is CASSLVPPPPLRGGSGNTIYF. Here the CDR3 DNA reads TGTGCCAGCAGCTTAGTGCCCCCTCCTCCACTAAGGGGGGGGTCTGGAAACACCATATATTTT.

The gene calls are TRBV4-1 and TRBJ2-7; D may be TRBD1 or TRBD2 (5 bases each). V lost 1 base, J lost 5 bases, and 15 bases lay in between. Per the germline V gene, CDR1 is MGHRA and CDR2 is YSYEKL. CDR3 size: 15 residues. This chain's CDR3 is CASSQASRDGDEQYF. For the CDR3, the DNA is TGCGCCAGCAGCCAAGCCTCCCGGGACGGGGACGAGCAGTACTTC.

The CDR3 bases are TGTGCCAGCATCCTTCACAGTCATAACTATGGCTACACCTTC. Amino acids: CASILHSHNYGYTF. The J gene is TRBJ1-2, the V gene TRBV5-6, with no clear D. The CDR3 loop spans 14 amino acids. The germline CDR1 and CDR2 sequences are SGHDT and YYEEEE. V lost 6 bases and J 1 base, leaving 13 bases between the germline ends.

This chain links TRBV21-1 with TRBJ2-3; the listed D gene, TRBD1, was not tested against the DNA. TRBV21-1 is noted as a pseudogene. The CDR3 runs to 15 residues. CDR3 DNA: TGTGCCAGCAGCACGCCCGGGACAGACACAGATACGCAGTATTTT. Protein sequence: CASSTPGTDTDTQYF.

This sequence joins TRBV21-1 and TRBJ2-7; the D call TRBD1 from the table was never checked on the DNA. TRBV21-1 is reported as a pseudogene. This CDR3 has 15 residues. The DNA for the CDR3 is TGTGCCAGCAGCAAAGCTGACAGGGGGCGATGGGAGCAGTACTTC. Amino acids: CASSKADRGRWEQYF.

This chain joins TRBV21-1 and TRBJ2-3; the D call TRBD1 from the table was never checked on the DNA. TRBV21-1 is designated a pseudogene. This CDR3 has 15 residues. DNA of the CDR3: TGTGCCAGCAGCACCAGGGACAGGGGGGCCGATACGCAGTATTTT. It translates to CASSTRDRGADTQYF.

The chain is built from TRBV18 and TRBJ2-7, with D unresolved. The V gene's germline CDR1 is KGHSH and CDR2 LQKENI. Trimming removed 4 bases at V and 7 bases at J, with 20 bases between. This CDR3 has 15 residues. Written as DNA, the CDR3 is TGTGCCAGCTCACTTACAAAAGCCTTGGGTGGGGAGCAGTACTTC. It yields the protein CASSLTKALGGEQYF.

This rearrangement joins TRBV19 to TRBJ2-3, with D maybe TRBD1 (5 bases). Trimming pared 4 bases from V and 4 bases from J, leaving 15 bases between. Germline values: CDR1 LNHDA, CDR2 SQIVND (reference sequence). The CDR3 is 15 amino acids. The CDR3 protein is CASSNQGHVSDTQYF. The CDR3, as DNA: TGTGCCAGTAGTAACCAGGGTCATGTCTCAGATACGCAGTATTTT. The entire variable domain, with the rest obtained from reference TRBV19 and TRBJ2-3, is as follows: DGGITQSPKYLFRKEGQNVTLSCEQNLNHDAMYWYRQDPGQGLRLIYYSQIVNDFQKGDIAEGYSVSREKKESFPLTVTSAQKNPTAFYLCASSNQGHVSDTQYFGPGTRLTVL.

This clone is a singleton in its sample. The gene calls are TRBV7-2 and TRBJ1-1, with D unresolved. Looked up from germline, CDR1 is SGHTA and CDR2 is FQGNSA. The CDR3 totals 13 residues. The germline V and J ends were trimmed by 5 bases and 7 bases, with 14 bases remaining between them. The DNA of the CDR3 is TGTGCCAGCAGCGCACCGGGGTCCCTTGAAGCTTTCTTT. It is translated as CASSAPGSLEAFF.

The rearrangement links TRBV13 to TRBJ2-6; TRBD1 agrees at 7 bases. The trim removed 5 bases at V and 9 bases at J, leaving 10 bases unmatched. Germline assignment: CDR1 PRHDT and CDR2 FYEKMQ (reference sequence). The CDR3 loop spans 15 amino acids. The CDR3 region is CASSLRRGTSNVLTF. The CDR3 DNA reads TGTGCCAGCAGCCTCCGCAGGGGGACGAGCAACGTCCTGACTTTC.

This clone has only one observation. V and J are TRBV7-6 and TRBJ2-7; tentative D call: TRBD1 (7 bases). This CDR3 has 17 amino acids. Trimming removed 2 bases from V and 2 bases from J, with 19 bases in between. Germline CDR1 SGHVS, CDR2 FNYEAQ. The CDR3 DNA sequence: TGTGCCAGCAGCTTAAGGGCAGGGGGGACAGCGACCTACGAGCAGTACTTC. It codes for CASSLRAGGTATYEQYF.

This clone was recorded a few times. CDR3 protein: CASTRRAGECHNEQFF. The CDR3 DNA sequence: TGCGCCAGCACTAGACGAGCGGGAGAATGCCACAATGAGCAGTTCTTC. This sequence joins TRBV10-1 and TRBJ2-1; 8 bases map to TRBD2. CDR3 size: 16 residues. V gave up 7 bases and J gave up 5 bases; unmatched junction bases: 13. In germline, CDR1 is WNHNN, CDR2 SYGVQD (reference sequence).

This sequence joins TRBV7-2 and TRBJ1-1; the D gene is possibly TRBD1 (5 bases). Trimming stripped 2 bases from V and 0 bases from J, with 10 bases between. Per germline, CDR1 SGHTA and CDR2 FQGNSA. There are 15 residues in the CDR3. The CDR3 spells CASSLRGRVNTEAFF. In nucleotides, the CDR3 is TGTGCCAGCAGCTTAAGGGGCAGGGTGAACACTGAAGCTTTCTTT.

On this clone: This sample includes further DNA sequences coding for the same CDR3. This chain connects TRBV9 to TRBJ2-7, with 7 bases aligning to TRBD1. V gave up 3 bases and J gave up 2 bases; unmatched junction bases: 2. CDR3 length equals 13 residues. Germline V lookup: CDR1 SGDLS, CDR2 YYNGEE. CDR3 residues: CASSGQGAYEQYF. The CDR3 nucleotides are TGTGCCAGCAGCGGACAGGGTGCCTACGAGCAGTACTTC. Supplemented by reference TRBV9 and TRBJ2-7, the full variable domain reads DSGVTQTPKHLITATGQRVTLRCSPRSGDLSVYWYQQSLDQGLQFLIQYYNGEERAKGNILERFSAQQFPDLHSELNLSSLELGDSALYFCASSGQGAYEQYFGPGTRLTVT.

The CDR3 loop reads CATSRVQGGFETQYF. The CDR3 DNA is TGTGCCACCAGCAGAGTACAGGGAGGATTTGAGACCCAGTACTTC. V is TRBV15 and J is TRBJ2-5, with D tentatively TRBD1 or TRBD2 (6 bases each). Germline V gene data show CDR1 as LNHNV and CDR2 as YYDKDF (reference sequence). Deletions cut 1 base from V and 5 bases from J, with 14 bases between. This CDR3 region has 15 residues.

This clone was detected a few times. The rearrangement links TRBV4-1 to TRBJ1-5, with D hard to call. There are 14 residues in the CDR3. V was pared by 0 bases and J by 3 bases, with 6 bases between. CDR1 MGHRA and CDR2 YSYEKL come from the germline V gene. In nucleotides, the CDR3 is TGCGCCAGCAGCCAAGATATCTCCAATCAGCCCCAGCATTTT. It codes for CASSQDISNQPQHF.

This clone appeared once. V gene TRBV4-2 combines with J gene TRBJ1-6, with D hard to call. The CDR3 has 13 residues. Germline V gene lookup returns CDR1 LGHNA and CDR2 YNFKEQ. The V end lost 6 bases, the J end lost 7 bases, and 10 bases lay between the germline ends. The CDR3 DNA reads TGTGCCAGCAGTCGCCAGACCAATTCACCCCTCCACTTT. It is translated as CASSRQTNSPLHF.

This rearrangement joins TRBV28 to TRBJ2-5; D is unclear. Germline loops: CDR1 MDHEN, CDR2 SYDVKM. This CDR3 contains 19 residues. Deletions cut 5 bases from V and 3 bases from J, with 28 bases between. The CDR3 sequence is CASSPFMPPRWQFKETQYF. Written as DNA, the CDR3 is TGTGCCAGCAGTCCGTTCATGCCCCCTCGGTGGCAGTTTAAAGAGACCCAGTACTTC.

This clone was recorded a few times. The rearrangement uses TRBV9 and TRBJ2-2; 9 bases map to TRBD2. Germline CDR1 is SGDLS and CDR2 is YYNGEE. Trimming at V came to 0 bases and at J to 5 bases, leaving 5 bases not matched to a gene. The CDR3 runs to 16 residues. The CDR3 reads CASSVEAGGPTGELFF. The CDR3 region has the DNA TGTGCCAGCAGCGTAGAGGCGGGGGGGCCTACCGGGGAGCTGTTTTTT.

J is TRBJ1-2 and V is TRBV4-3; D is unclear. The CDR3 length is 15 residues. Trimming took off 0 bases at V and 4 bases at J, with 12 bases between the two ends. Germline V lookup: CDR1 LGHNA, CDR2 YSLEER. The CDR3 loop is CASSQDVLRTYGYTF. As DNA, the CDR3 is TGCGCCAGCAGCCAAGATGTTTTGCGCACCTATGGCTACACCTTC.

The chain combines TRBV7-9 with TRBJ2-4; no reliable D call. V lost 1 base to trimming and J lost 0 bases, with 13 bases between them. The germline V gene encodes CDR1 SEHNR and CDR2 FQNEAQ (reference sequence). The CDR3 is 17 amino acids. CDR3 nucleotides: TGTGCCAGCAGCTTAGGGGCCGGAAAAGGAGCCAAAAACATTCAGTACTTC. The encoded protein is CASSLGAGKGAKNIQYF. Full variable domain (rest looked up from reference TRBV7-9 and TRBJ2-4): DTGVSQNPRHKITKRGQNVTFRCDPISEHNRLYWYRQTLGQGPEFLTYFQNEAQLEKSRLLSDRFSAERPKGSFSTLEIQRTEQGDSAMYLCASSLGAGKGAKNIQYFGAGTRLSVL.